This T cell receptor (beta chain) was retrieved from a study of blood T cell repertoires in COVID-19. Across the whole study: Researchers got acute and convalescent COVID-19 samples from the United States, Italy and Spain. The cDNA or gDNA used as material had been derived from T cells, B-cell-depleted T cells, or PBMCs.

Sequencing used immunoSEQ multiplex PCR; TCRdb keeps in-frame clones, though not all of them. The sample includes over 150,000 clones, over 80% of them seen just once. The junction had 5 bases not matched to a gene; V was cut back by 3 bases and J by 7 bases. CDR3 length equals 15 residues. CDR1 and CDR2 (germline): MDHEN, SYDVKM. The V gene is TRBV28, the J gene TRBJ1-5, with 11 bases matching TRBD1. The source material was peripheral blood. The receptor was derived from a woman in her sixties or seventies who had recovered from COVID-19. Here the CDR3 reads CASSFRTGGWQPQHF. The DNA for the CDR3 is TGTGCCAGCAGTTTCAGGACAGGGGGCTGGCAGCCCCAGCATTTT.